The 24 T cell receptor beta chains below come from one sample, sequenced in a study of technical replicates of blood from a few donors. Produced via immunoSEQ multiplex PCR; TCRdb's table is partial and in-frame only. The sample shows fewer than 85,000 clones, less than 95% of them seen only once. Sequenced material: T cells isolated from PBMCs. The receptors originated from a human donor in good health.

V and J are TRBV6-5 and TRBJ2-3, with D uncertain. The CDR3 sequence is 13 residues long. CDR1 is MNHEY, CDR2 SVGAGI, per germline. V was clipped by 0 bases and J by 5 bases, with 6 bases between them. CDR3 in DNA: TGTGCCAGCAGTTACTCGCGAGGAGATACGCAGTATTTT. It codes for CASSYSRGDTQYF.

The chain joins TRBV4-2 to TRBJ2-1, with 8 bases identical to TRBD1. The germline gives CDR1 LGHNA, CDR2 YNFKEQ. The CDR3 covers 15 residues. The V and J ends lost 5 bases and 4 bases, in that order; junction bases with no gene match: 7. In nucleotides, the CDR3 is TGTGCCAGCAGCTCGACCGGGACAGGATACAATGAGCAGTTCTTC. This sequence encodes CASSSTGTGYNEQFF.

This chain connects TRBV5-6 to TRBJ2-2; D call uncertain. The ends were cut back, 3 bases at V and 3 bases at J, with 3 bases in the middle. Germline V gene lookup returns CDR1 SGHDT and CDR2 YYEEEE. This CDR3 spans 12 amino acids. The CDR3 nucleotides read TGTGCCAGCAGCTCTTACACCGGGGAGCTGTTTTTT. Translation gives CASSSYTGELFF.

CDR3 coding DNA: TGTGCCAGTAGTATAGTCGGACTAGCGGGAGTTATTAGCTCCTACAATGAGCAGTTCTTC. This sequence encodes CASSIVGLAGVISSYNEQFF. The J gene is TRBJ2-1, the V gene TRBV19; 13 bases line up with TRBD2. The CDR3 runs to 20 residues. With 1 base clipped from V and 0 bases from J, the junction kept 9 bases outside the gene matches. Germline V gene data show CDR1 as LNHDA and CDR2 as SQIVND (reference sequence).

The gene calls are TRBV9 and TRBJ1-2, with 7 bases that match TRBD1. Unmatched junction bases numbered 8, after V lost 4 bases and J lost 8 bases. Germline CDR1 is SGDLS and CDR2 is YYNGEE. This CDR3 region has 13 residues. CDR3 nucleotide sequence: TGTGCCAGCAGCCGTGAGGGGGCGTTCGGCTACACCTTC. Encoded protein: CASSREGAFGYTF.

The chain links TRBV28 to TRBJ2-7; possibly TRBD2 for D (6 bases). The CDR3 is 15 residues long. V lost 1 base and J 3 bases, leaving 13 bases between the germline ends. Germline assignment: CDR1 MDHEN and CDR2 SYDVKM. CDR3 residues: CASSLFGGNRYEQYF. CDR3 in DNA: TGTGCCAGCAGTTTATTTGGCGGGAACCGCTACGAGCAGTACTTC.

The chain recombines TRBV28 with TRBJ1-5, with TRBD1 identical over 9 bases. J gave up 4 bases and V 7 bases, and 11 bases lay outside the gene matches. Germline CDR1 and CDR2: MDHEN and SYDVKM. The CDR3 contains 16 residues. CDR3 DNA sequence: TGTGCCAGCACCAGCGTGGGGACAGGGTTTAATCAGCCCCAGCATTTT. Its protein product is CASTSVGTGFNQPQHF.

The chain uses TRBV9 and TRBJ2-1, with 11 nucleotides matching TRBD2. The junction had 0 bases not matched to a gene; V was cut back by 0 bases and J by 4 bases. The CDR3 has 15 amino acids. CDR1 is SGDLS, CDR2 YYNGEE, per germline. In DNA form, the CDR3 reads TGTGCCAGCAGCGTAGGACTAGCGGGATACAATGAGCAGTTCTTC. Amino acids: CASSVGLAGYNEQFF.

V gene TRBV29-1 combines with J gene TRBJ1-2; a weak D match, TRBD1 (6 bases). This CDR3 is 14 amino acids long. From germline, CDR1 is SQVTM and CDR2 ANQGSEA. Trimming removed 1 base from V and 2 bases from J, with 11 bases in between. CDR3 residues: CSVEAGGWNYGYTF. The CDR3 bases are TGCAGCGTTGAAGCGGGGGGCTGGAACTATGGCTACACCTTC. Full variable domain (rest looked up from reference TRBV29-1 and TRBJ1-2): SAVISQKPSRDICQRGTSLTIQCQVDSQVTMMFWYRQQPGQSLTLIATANQGSEATYESGFVIDKFPISRPNLTFSTLTVSNMSPEDSSIYLCSVEAGGWNYGYTFGSGTRLTVV.

V gene TRBV25-1 combines with J gene TRBJ2-2, with 9 bases that match TRBD1. Trimming at V came to 6 bases and at J to 5 bases, leaving 4 bases not matched to a gene. The length of the CDR3 is 14 residues. Germline assignment: CDR1 MGHDK and CDR2 SYGVNS. Here the CDR3 reads CASRDRGRTGELFF. The CDR3 region has the DNA TGTGCCAGCAGGGACAGGGGTCGAACCGGGGAGCTGTTTTTT.

The chain combines TRBV7-3 with TRBJ2-3, with unresolved D. Germline CDR1 reads SGHTA; CDR2 reads FQGTGA. V lost 5 bases and J lost 0, with 15 bases in between. CDR3 length: 16 amino acids. CDR3 nucleotides: TGTGCCAGCAGCCAATCACATGCCCCTAGCACAGATACGCAGTATTTT. Translation: CASSQSHAPSTDTQYF.

Notes on this clone: The sample contains more than one DNA sequence encoding this CDR3. The genes are TRBV11-3 and TRBJ1-5, with no clear D. Germline CDR1 is SGHNT and CDR2 is YENEEA. The germline V and J ends were trimmed by 1 base and 6 bases, with 7 bases remaining between them. There are 13 residues in the CDR3. CDR3 in DNA: TGTGCCAGCAGCTTAGCAGTCAGTCAGCCCCAGCATTTT. Encoded protein: CASSLAVSQPQHF.

The sample holds one count of this clone. The chain has TRBV27 and TRBJ1-4; TRBD1 aligns across 7 bases. Germline CDR1 MNHEY, CDR2 SMNVEV (reference sequence). After removal of 3 bases from V and 5 bases from J, the junction contained 3 bases not matched to a gene. The CDR3 length is 14 residues. The CDR3 DNA reads as TGTGCCAGCAGTTTGACAGGGAGAAATGAAAAACTGTTTTTT. Translating gives CASSLTGRNEKLFF.

The chain couples TRBV29-1 to TRBJ2-5; TRBD1 matches at 7 bases. The V gene's germline CDR1 is SQVTM and CDR2 ANQGSEA. The CDR3 extends over 13 amino acids. Trimming at V came to 6 bases and at J to 4 bases, leaving 8 bases not matched to a gene. The CDR3 sequence is CSVLGGGGETQYF. The CDR3 bases are TGCAGCGTCCTAGGGGGCGGTGGAGAGACCCAGTACTTC.

The chain joins TRBV7-9 to TRBJ2-3; 7 bases agree with TRBD2. V lost 0 bases to trimming and J lost 3 bases; unmatched junction nucleotides: 0. Looked up from germline, CDR1 is SEHNR and CDR2 is FQNEAQ (reference sequence). This CDR3 has 14 amino acids. The CDR3 spells CASSLAGGTDTQYF. CDR3 sequence (DNA): TGTGCCAGCAGCTTAGCGGGGGGGACAGATACGCAGTATTTT. The whole variable domain, remainder taken from reference TRBV7-9 and TRBJ2-3, is DTGVSQNPRHKITKRGQNVTFRCDPISEHNRLYWYRQTLGQGPEFLTYFQNEAQLEKSRLLSDRFSAERPKGSFSTLEIQRTEQGDSAMYLCASSLAGGTDTQYFGPGTRLTVL.

The rearrangement uses TRBV2 and TRBJ1-3; no reliable D call. Germline V CDR1 and CDR2: SNHLY, FYNNEI. CDR3 length equals 14 residues. Between the trimmed V and J ends, which lost 6 bases and 4 bases, there was a span of 13 bases. DNA of the CDR3: TGTGCCAGCAGACGGGGAGGAACAGGAAACACCATATATTTT. Protein: CASRRGGTGNTIYF. The full variable domain, with the rest looked up from reference TRBV2 and TRBJ1-3, is EPEVTQTPSHQVTQMGQEVILRCVPISNHLYFYWYRQILGQKVEFLVSFYNNEISEKSEIFDDQFSVERPDGSNFTLKIRSTKLEDSAMYFCASRRGGTGNTIYFGEGSWLTVV.

The rearrangement uses TRBV4-1 and TRBJ2-1; D might be TRBD1 (5 bases). Germline loops: CDR1 MGHRA, CDR2 YSYEKL. The V and J ends lost 1 base and 7 bases respectively, with 17 bases between them. CDR3 length: 16 residues. CDR3 loop: CASSQGLGQARNEQFF. The CDR3 DNA sequence: TGCGCCAGCAGCCAAGGCCTGGGGCAGGCAAGGAATGAGCAGTTCTTC.

The rearrangement joins TRBV5-1 to TRBJ1-2; 9 positions agree with TRBD1. Looked up from germline, CDR1 is SGHRS and CDR2 is YFSETQ. There are 15 residues in the CDR3. V lost 4 bases and J lost 6; bases outside the gene matches: 10. This CDR3 reads CASSDGTGTVDGYTF. The CDR3 DNA sequence: TGCGCCAGCAGCGACGGGACAGGGACGGTTGATGGCTACACCTTC.

Here the CDR3 reads CASTTPGSYEQYF. CDR3 nucleotide sequence: TGTGCCAGCACAACCCCGGGCTCCTACGAGCAGTACTTC. This chain connects TRBV28 to TRBJ2-7; no clear D gene. The CDR3 is made up of 13 amino acids. V was trimmed by 7 bases and J by 0 bases, leaving 10 bases between them. CDR1 MDHEN and CDR2 SYDVKM come from the germline V gene. Supplemented by reference TRBV28 and TRBJ2-7, the full variable domain reads DVKVTQSSRYLVKRTGEKVFLECVQDMDHENMFWYRQDPGLGLRLIYFSYDVKMKEKGDIPEGYSVSREKKERFSLILESASTNQTSMYLCASTTPGSYEQYFGPGTRLTVT.

The J gene is TRBJ1-1, the V gene TRBV20-1; D unclear. The CDR3 is made up of 11 amino acids. Deletions cut 3 bases from V and 1 base from J, with 3 bases between. The germline CDR1 and CDR2 sequences are DFQATT and SNEGSKA (reference sequence). The CDR3 bases are TGCAGTGCTAGCCGGAACACTGAAGCTTTCTTT. Translation: CSASRNTEAFF.

V usage is TRBV7-9 and J usage is TRBJ2-2; D uncertain. CDR3 length: 18 residues. CDR1 and CDR2 from the germline V gene are SEHNR and FQNEAQ (reference sequence). V lost 1 base to trimming and J lost 4 bases, with 19 bases between them. The CDR3 sequence is CASSLGQLYPTFTGELFF. The CDR3 nucleotides are TGTGCCAGCAGCTTAGGTCAGTTGTACCCAACCTTCACCGGGGAGCTGTTTTTT.

V gene TRBV25-1 combines with J gene TRBJ1-1; D gene ambiguous. The CDR3 length is 13 residues. V lost 5 bases to trimming and J lost 1 base, with 8 bases between them. Germline lookup yields CDR1 MGHDK and CDR2 SYGVNS. The CDR3 region has the DNA TGTGCCAGCAGTCCTGGCCAGAACACTGAAGCTTTCTTT. Amino acids: CASSPGQNTEAFF.

The chain is built from TRBV4-1 and TRBJ1-4, with D possibly matching TRBD1 (6 bases). Between the trimmed V and J ends, which lost 3 bases and 0 bases, there was a span of 14 bases. The V gene's germline CDR1 is MGHRA and CDR2 YSYEKL. The CDR3 consists of 17 residues. Here the CDR3 reads CASSHPTGGATNEKLFF. The CDR3 DNA sequence: TGCGCCAGCAGCCACCCGACAGGAGGCGCAACTAATGAAAAACTGTTTTTT.

This chain connects TRBV6-1 to TRBJ2-3; D might be TRBD2 (5 bases). V lost 3 bases, J lost 3 bases, and 16 bases lay in between. The germline CDR1 and CDR2 sequences are MNHNS and SASEGT. There are 16 residues in the CDR3. Here the CDR3 reads CASSEVRGPMTDTQYF. Here the CDR3 DNA reads TGTGCCAGCAGTGAGGTCCGAGGGCCCATGACAGATACGCAGTATTTT.